The entry below describes one TCR beta chain. A much larger clone lies a single base off, so this may be a read error. Germline CDR1 is SGHRS and CDR2 is YFSETQ. The CDR3 consists of 15 residues. Trimming removed 2 bases at V and 0 bases at J, with 9 bases between. Indicated time point: blood at routine non-recurrence follow-up after resection. Sequencing of whole RNA from tumor, nontumor lung or frozen PBMC involved no sorting. The data derive from a study of spatial heterogeneity in lung cancer. Study-wide context: Where available, sequencing covered follow-up PBMC samples, taken at a median of around two years after resection.

The study tagged each TCR cDNA molecule with a unique molecular identifier. TCRdb re-called the 5' RACE reads through MiXCR, storing one row per CDR3 protein. The sample includes under 75,000 distinct CDR3 sequences, roughly 9% seen only once; the top ten take 1.9%. The chain has TRBV5-1 and TRBJ2-4; D is ambiguous. This TCR came from a female donor with early-stage non-small cell lung cancer. The sample consisted of PBMCs, taken at follow-up. The CDR3 nucleotides are TGCGCCAGCAGCTTATCAACCGTAGCCAAAAACATTCAGTACTTC. This sequence encodes CASSLSTVAKNIQYF. Full variable domain (missing parts from reference TRBV5-1 and TRBJ2-4): KAGVTQTPRYLIKTRGQQVTLSCSPISGHRSVSWYQQTPGQGLQFLFEYFSETQRNKGNFPGRFSGRQFSNSRSEMNVSTLELGDSALYLCASSLSTVAKNIQYFGAGTRLSVL.